This passage covers 23 T cell receptor beta chains from one sample sequenced in a study of T-cell reconstitution after alpha-beta-depleted transplantation in children. Molecular barcoding with unique molecular identifiers was used for the TCRbeta library. A single record per CDR3 protein comes from TCRdb applying MiXCR to the PCR reads. The sample holds more than 90,000 distinct CDR3 sequences, approximately 10% seen once. The source was PBMCs, collected before TCRalphabeta/CD19-depleted stem cell transplant. The receptor set was obtained from a boy younger than 10 with acute lymphoblastic leukemia, due to receive a stem cell transplant.

There are many counts of this clonotype. V and J are TRBV12-3 or TRBV12-4 and TRBJ2-3, with 11 bases fitting TRBD2. The V and J ends lost 6 bases and 6 bases, in that order; junction bases with no gene match: 11. This CDR3 spans 16 amino acids. CDR3 bases: TGTGCCAGCAGCCCCGGGACTAGCGGTCCCGGGGATACGCAGTATTTT. This translates into CASSPGTSGPGDTQYF.

The V gene is TRBV7-8, the J gene TRBJ2-1; D call uncertain. The CDR3 totals 13 residues. Trimming removed 0 bases at V and 7 bases at J, with 7 bases between. Per germline, CDR1 SGHVS and CDR2 FQNEAQ. This chain's CDR3 is CASSLATLNEQFF. The CDR3 DNA reads TGTGCCAGCAGCTTAGCCACTTTAAATGAGCAGTTCTTC. Together with reference TRBV7-8 and TRBJ2-1, the CDR3 gives the full variable domain: GAGVSQSPRYKVAKRGQDVALRCDPISGHVSLFWYQQALGQGPEFLTYFQNEAQLDKSGLPSDRFFAERPEGSVSTLKIQRTQQEDSAVYLCASSLATLNEQFFGPGTRLTVL.

This clonotype was seen only once. CDR3 coding DNA: TGCAGCGTTCGAATCCCCTCTCGGGGTGAAAAACTGTTTTTT. Amino acids: CSVRIPSRGEKLFF. The gene calls are TRBV29-1 and TRBJ1-4; D not resolved. Looked up from germline, CDR1 is SQVTM and CDR2 is ANQGSEA. CDR3 size: 14 residues. V dropped 5 bases and J dropped 7 bases, with 17 bases sitting between them. The full variable domain, completed using reference TRBV29-1 and TRBJ1-4, is SAVISQKPSRDICQRGTSLTIQCQVDSQVTMMFWYRQQPGQSLTLIATANQGSEATYESGFVIDKFPISRPNLTFSTLTVSNMSPEDSSIYLCSVRIPSRGEKLFFGSGTQLSVL.

The chain uses TRBV15 and TRBJ2-2, with TRBD1 as a possible D gene (7 bases). The CDR3 spans 13 residues. Trimming took off 10 bases at V and 3 bases at J, with 12 bases between the two ends. Germline-derived CDR1 and CDR2 are LNHNV and YYDKDF (reference sequence). CDR3 nucleotides: TGTGCCATCTCCAGGGGGGACACCGGGGAGCTGTTTTTT. Its protein product is CAISRGDTGELFF. The full variable domain, completed using reference TRBV15 and TRBJ2-2, is DAMVIQNPRYQVTQFGKPVTLSCSQTLNHNVMYWYQQKSSQAPKLLFHYYDKDFNNEADTPDNFQSRRPNTSFCFLDIRSPGLGDTAMYLCAISRGDTGELFFGEGSRLTVL.

The chain couples TRBV20-1 to TRBJ2-7; possible D gene TRBD2, 6 bases. In germline, CDR1 is DFQATT, CDR2 SNEGSKA (reference sequence). The CDR3 consists of 12 residues. V was cut by 3 bases and J by 4 bases, with 10 bases left in between. CDR3 sequence (DNA): TGCAGTGCTAGCGGGAGTGCATACGAGCAGTACTTC. Translated, it gives CSASGSAYEQYF.

This chain connects TRBV24-1 to TRBJ2-3; D call uncertain. The CDR3 has 15 residues. Germline V gives CDR1 KGHDR, CDR2 SFDVKD. The germline V and J ends were trimmed by 3 bases and 0 bases, with 9 bases remaining between them. CDR3 residues: CATSDGSHSTDTQYF. The CDR3 region has the DNA TGTGCCACCAGTGATGGCAGCCATAGCACAGATACGCAGTATTTT.

The genes are TRBV7-8 and TRBJ2-5, with 10 bases identical to TRBD2. Germline trimming cut 2 bases from V and 4 bases from J; bases unmatched to any gene: 4. Germline CDR1 SGHVS, CDR2 FQNEAQ. This CDR3 has 15 residues. The CDR3 DNA reads as TGTGCCAGCAGCTTAATACTAGCGGGGATAGAGACCCAGTACTTC. Amino acid sequence: CASSLILAGIETQYF.

The chain combines TRBV12-3 or TRBV12-4 with TRBJ1-1; a weak D match, TRBD1 (5 bases). The CDR3 covers 16 residues. Trimming removed 3 bases from V and 2 bases from J, with 16 bases in between. The CDR3 sequence: CASSLGRLQTNTEAFF. The CDR3, as DNA: TGTGCCAGCAGTTTGGGGCGGCTTCAAACCAACACTGAAGCTTTCTTT.

This clonotype was detected only a few times. The V gene is TRBV10-3, the J gene TRBJ1-2, with 8 bases matching TRBD1. Germline trimming cut 5 bases from V and 4 bases from J; bases unmatched to any gene: 9. The CDR3 has 15 amino acids. Germline V gives CDR1 ENHRY, CDR2 SYGVKD. DNA for the CDR3: TGTGCCATCAGTACAGGACAGGGAGATAGCTATGGCTACACCTTC. Translated: CAISTGQGDSYGYTF.

The genes are TRBV30 and TRBJ1-1; D ambiguous. Between the trimmed V and J ends, which lost 0 bases and 5 bases, there was a span of 10 bases. This CDR3 is built from 13 residues. Germline V gene sequence: CDR1 GTSNPN, CDR2 SVGIG (reference sequence). The CDR3 DNA reads as TGTGCCTGGAGTGTACGGCGGTGGACTGAAGCTTTCTTT. As protein: CAWSVRRWTEAFF.

This clonotype was seen at least ten times. The chain joins TRBV5-6 to TRBJ2-3; D uncertain. The germline gives CDR1 SGHDT, CDR2 YYEEEE. The CDR3 totals 16 residues. The V and J ends lost 1 base and 6 bases respectively, with 18 bases between them. DNA of the CDR3: TGTGCCAGCAGCTTGAGGAGAGACCCCATTGGGGATACGCAGTATTTT. Translating gives CASSLRRDPIGDTQYF.

This chain uses TRBV7-6 with TRBJ2-5; 8 nucleotides match TRBD1. Trimming took 1 base from V and 0 from J; bases not matched to a gene: 4. From germline, CDR1 is SGHVS and CDR2 FNYEAQ. The CDR3 totals 16 residues. The DNA for the CDR3 is TGTGCCAGCAGCTTAGTTACAGGGGGGTACCAAGAGACCCAGTACTTC. Translation gives CASSLVTGGYQETQYF.

This clonotype was seen a handful of times. The chain combines TRBV5-1 with TRBJ2-3; 8 bases agree with TRBD2. The CDR3 covers 15 residues. With 4 bases clipped from V and 1 base from J, the junction kept 5 bases outside the gene matches. Germline CDR1 reads SGHRS; CDR2 reads YFSETQ. The CDR3 here is CASSLAGHRTDTQYF. CDR3 nucleotides: TGCGCCAGCAGCCTAGCGGGCCACCGCACAGATACGCAGTATTTT.

The V call is TRBV21-1, the J call TRBJ1-2; TRBD1, as called in the table, went unchecked against the DNA. TRBV21-1 is reported as a pseudogene. CDR3 size: 18 residues. CDR3 sequence reads: CASSKAPGCQQGTYGYTF. CDR3 bases: TGTGCCAGCAGCAAAGCGCCTGGATGTCAACAGGGGACCTATGGCTACACCTTC.

This clonotype was found many times. The V gene is TRBV3-1, the J gene TRBJ1-1, with D unresolved. The ends were cut back, 4 bases at V and 9 bases at J, with 9 bases in the middle. The CDR3 has 11 residues. Per germline, CDR1 LGHDT and CDR2 YNNKEL (reference sequence). CDR3 sequence (DNA): TGTGCCAGCAGCCTAAACAGAAAAGCTTTCTTT. It codes for CASSLNRKAFF. Full variable domain (remainder filled in from reference TRBV3-1 and TRBJ1-1): DTAVSQTPKYLVTQMGNDKSIKCEQNLGHDTMYWYKQDSKKFLKIMFSYNNKELIINETVPNRFSPKSPDKAHLNLHINSLELGDSAVYFCASSLNRKAFFGQGTRLTVV.

There are many counts of this clonotype. The rearrangement links TRBV29-1 to TRBJ2-1; 10 bases match TRBD1. J lost 6 bases, V lost 6 bases, and 8 bases had no gene match. This CDR3 has 14 amino acids. In germline, CDR1 is SQVTM, CDR2 ANQGSEA. The CDR3 here is CSVLGQGVTNEQFF. The DNA for the CDR3 is TGCAGCGTATTAGGACAGGGGGTAACCAATGAGCAGTTCTTC.

This clonotype was detected a few times. The V gene is TRBV19, the J gene TRBJ2-2; TRBD1 or TRBD2 may be the D gene (6 bases each). Germline V lookup: CDR1 LNHDA, CDR2 SQIVND (reference sequence). The V end lost 6 bases, the J end lost 4 bases, and 15 bases lay between the germline ends. The CDR3 length is 15 residues. The CDR3 is CASSSPGGVTGELFF. In DNA, the CDR3 is TGTGCCAGTAGCTCACCCGGGGGCGTCACCGGGGAGCTGTTTTTT.

There are many counts of this clonotype. The chain is built from TRBV20-1 and TRBJ2-2; TRBD1 matches 8 bases. Germline V CDR1 and CDR2: DFQATT, SNEGSKA (reference sequence). The V gene end was trimmed by 6 bases and the J gene end by 4 bases; junction bases not matched to a gene: 7. The CDR3 sequence is 14 residues long. As DNA, the CDR3 is TGCAGTGCCAACCGTCAGGGGGCCACCGGGGAGCTGTTTTTT. Translation gives CSANRQGATGELFF.

This clonotype was observed many times. J is TRBJ2-5 and V is TRBV7-2, with D possibly TRBD2 on 6 matching bases. Trimming left V 2 bases short and J 1 base short, with 11 bases between. Germline assignment: CDR1 SGHTA and CDR2 FQGNSA. The CDR3 totals 15 residues. The DNA of the CDR3 is TGTGCCAGCAGCTTAAGGCGGCGGGGCCAAGAGACCCAGTACTTC. Residues: CASSLRRRGQETQYF. The entire variable domain, with the rest obtained from reference TRBV7-2 and TRBJ2-5, is as follows: GAGVSQSPSNKVTEKGKDVELRCDPISGHTALYWYRQSLGQGLEFLIYFQGNSAPDKSGLPSDRFSAERTGGSVSTLTIQRTQQEDSAVYLCASSLRRRGQETQYFGPGTRLLVL.

This clonotype came up a few times. This chain uses TRBV12-3 or TRBV12-4 with TRBJ2-5; TRBD2 aligns across 7 bases. CDR3 size: 16 residues. V trimming: 3 bases; J trimming: 5 bases; junction bases outside the gene matches: 12. Here the CDR3 DNA reads TGTGCCAGCAGTTTCAGTCCATTCGGGGGGTGGGAGACCCAGTACTTC. Its translation: CASSFSPFGGWETQYF.

This clonotype came up a few times. Written as DNA, the CDR3 is TGTGCCAGCTCACCACCGGGCAGGCAGGGCTACACCTTC. Its protein product is CASSPPGRQGYTF. The rearrangement joins TRBV18 to TRBJ1-2, with D uncertain. CDR3 length equals 13 residues. CDR1 KGHSH and CDR2 LQKENI come from the germline V gene. Deletions cut 0 bases from V and 8 bases from J, with 10 bases between.

The chain is built from TRBV5-4 and TRBJ2-5; TRBD2 matches 8 bases. Germline values: CDR1 SGHNT, CDR2 YYREEE (reference sequence). CDR3 length: 15 residues. Unmatched junction bases numbered 3, after V lost 1 base and J lost 1 base. Written as DNA, the CDR3 is TGTGCCAGCAGCTTGTTCGGGGGGGCCCAAGAGACCCAGTACTTC. Amino acid sequence: CASSLFGGAQETQYF. The whole variable domain, remainder taken from reference TRBV5-4 and TRBJ2-5, is ETGVTQSPTHLIKTRGQQVTLRCSSQSGHNTVSWYQQALGQGPQFIFQYYREEENGRGNFPPRFSGLQFPNYSSELNVNALELDDSALYLCASSLFGGAQETQYFGPGTRLLVL.

This clonotype came up a few times. The chain carries TRBV3-1 and TRBJ2-5; 9 bases line up with TRBD2. V was clipped by 2 bases and J by 5 bases; unmatched bases: 9. The length of the CDR3 is 16 residues. Germline assignment: CDR1 LGHDT and CDR2 YNNKEL (reference sequence). The CDR3 protein is CASSQRGSSGRETQYF. The CDR3 DNA is TGTGCCAGCAGCCAACGAGGCAGCAGCGGGAGGGAGACCCAGTACTTC.